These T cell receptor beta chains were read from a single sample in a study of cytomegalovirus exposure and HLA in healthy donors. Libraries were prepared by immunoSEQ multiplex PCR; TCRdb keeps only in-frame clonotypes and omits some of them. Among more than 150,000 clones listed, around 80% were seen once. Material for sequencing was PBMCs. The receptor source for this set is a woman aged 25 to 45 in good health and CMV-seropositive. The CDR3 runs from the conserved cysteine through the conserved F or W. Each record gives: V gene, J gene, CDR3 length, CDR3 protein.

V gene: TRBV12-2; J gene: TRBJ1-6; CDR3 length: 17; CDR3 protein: CASRSGTVSSYNSPLHF
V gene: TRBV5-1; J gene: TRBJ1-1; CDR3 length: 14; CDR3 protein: CASSASGRETEAFF
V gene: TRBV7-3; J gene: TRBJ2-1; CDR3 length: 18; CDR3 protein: CASSLTASGGPPHNEQFF
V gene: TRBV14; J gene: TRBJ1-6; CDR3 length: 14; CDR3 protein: CASSKRQRNSPLHF
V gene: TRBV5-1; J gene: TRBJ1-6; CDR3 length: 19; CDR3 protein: CASSLVRTDPGSYNSPLHF
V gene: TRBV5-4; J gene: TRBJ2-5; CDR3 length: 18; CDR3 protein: CASSRPSAGGPGDETQYF
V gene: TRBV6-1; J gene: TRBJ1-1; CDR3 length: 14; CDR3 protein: CASSVTRGPTEAFF
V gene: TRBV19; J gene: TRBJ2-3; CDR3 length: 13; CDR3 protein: CASSIGTSGGALF
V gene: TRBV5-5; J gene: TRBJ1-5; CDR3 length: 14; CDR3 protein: CASSPGQGPQPQHF
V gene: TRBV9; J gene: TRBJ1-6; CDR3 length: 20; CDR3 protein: CASSQGSNPTGSSYNSPLHF
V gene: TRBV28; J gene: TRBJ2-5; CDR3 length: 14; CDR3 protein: CASSSPGSWETQYF
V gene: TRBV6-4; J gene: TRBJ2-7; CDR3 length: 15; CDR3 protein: CATSPGQGGSYEQYF
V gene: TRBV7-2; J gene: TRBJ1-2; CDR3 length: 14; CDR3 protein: CASSLGDRGHGYTF
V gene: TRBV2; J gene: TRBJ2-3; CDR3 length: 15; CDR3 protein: CASSRRGRRTDTQYF
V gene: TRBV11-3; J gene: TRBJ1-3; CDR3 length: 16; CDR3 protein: CASSVDVPLTLNTIYF
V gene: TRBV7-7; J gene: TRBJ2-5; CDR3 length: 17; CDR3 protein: CASSTTGGARMAETQYF
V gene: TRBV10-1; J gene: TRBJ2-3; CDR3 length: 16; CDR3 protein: CASSGAGVPLTDTQYF
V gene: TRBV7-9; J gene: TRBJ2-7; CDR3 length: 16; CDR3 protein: CASSLWPGQGSYEQYF
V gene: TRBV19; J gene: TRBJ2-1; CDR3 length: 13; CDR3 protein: CASKSGGGDEQFF
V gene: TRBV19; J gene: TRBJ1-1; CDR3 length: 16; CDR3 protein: CASRGGTGGAGTEAFF
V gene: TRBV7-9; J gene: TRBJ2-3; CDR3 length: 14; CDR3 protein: CASSRTGNTDTQYF
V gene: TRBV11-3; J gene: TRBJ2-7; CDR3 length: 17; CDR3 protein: CASSLGDRGRVDYEQYF
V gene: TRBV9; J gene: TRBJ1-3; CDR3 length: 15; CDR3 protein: CASSVNQGSGNTIYF
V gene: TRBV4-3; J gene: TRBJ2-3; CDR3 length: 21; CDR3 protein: CASSQERRLAGGLSFTDTQYF
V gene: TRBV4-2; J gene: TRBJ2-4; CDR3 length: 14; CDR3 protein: CASSQDKDRNIQYF
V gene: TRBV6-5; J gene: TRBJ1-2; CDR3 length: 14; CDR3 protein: CASSRDRANYGYTF
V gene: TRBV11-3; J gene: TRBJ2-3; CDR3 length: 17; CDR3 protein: CASSYRGLAGGPDTQYF
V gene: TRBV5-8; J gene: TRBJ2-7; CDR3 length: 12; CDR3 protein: CAQRDRIYEQYF
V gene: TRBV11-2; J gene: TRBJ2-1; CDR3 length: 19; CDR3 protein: CASSLDGGVRSISYNEQFF
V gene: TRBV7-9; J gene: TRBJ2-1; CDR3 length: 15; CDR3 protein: CASSFPSLTLGEQFF
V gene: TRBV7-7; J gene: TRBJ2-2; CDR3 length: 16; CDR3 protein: CASSLGLATNTGELFF
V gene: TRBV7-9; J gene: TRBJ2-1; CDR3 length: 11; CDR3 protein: CASSRQGEQFF
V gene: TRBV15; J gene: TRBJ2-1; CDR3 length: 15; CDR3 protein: CATSRDLFAGNEQFF